The 15 T cell receptor beta chains listed next were all sequenced from one sample in a study of control samples from healthy donors and cancer patients. Profiled with immunoSEQ multiplex PCR; TCRdb holds only in-frame clones, not every one. The sample carries 150,000 or so clones, about 90% recorded once. Sequenced material: blood. These receptors were collected from a woman aged 45-60 years in good health.

V usage is TRBV28 and J usage is TRBJ2-1; D is undetermined. Germline CDR1 is MDHEN and CDR2 is SYDVKM. The CDR3 is 11 amino acids. V was cut by 5 bases and J by 2 bases, with 1 base left in between. CDR3 sequence reads: CASSPYNEQFF. The CDR3 DNA follows: TGTGCCAGCAGTCCCTACAATGAGCAGTTCTTC.

The chain uses TRBV11-2 and TRBJ2-3, with 9 nucleotides matching TRBD2. Per the germline V gene, CDR1 is SGHAT and CDR2 is FQNNGV. V gave up 4 bases and J gave up 1 base; unmatched junction bases: 9. The CDR3 totals 17 residues. CDR3 nucleotides: TGTGCCAGCAGCTACCTACCCAGCGGGGGGCGCACAGATACGCAGTATTTT. It yields the protein CASSYLPSGGRTDTQYF.

This chain uses TRBV29-1 with TRBJ2-1; 11 nucleotides match TRBD2. Trimming took 1 base from V and 2 from J; bases not matched to a gene: 7. The length of the CDR3 is 17 residues. Per the germline V gene, CDR1 is SQVTM and CDR2 is ANQGSEA. CDR3 region: CSVEGLAGGGPYNEQFF. The CDR3 DNA is TGCAGCGTTGAAGGGCTAGCGGGAGGAGGCCCCTACAATGAGCAGTTCTTC.

This chain joins TRBV5-4 and TRBJ2-7; no clear D gene. Trimming took off 4 bases at V and 9 bases at J, with 14 bases between the two ends. The V gene's germline CDR1 is SGHNT and CDR2 YYREEE (reference sequence). The CDR3 has 12 residues. In DNA form, the CDR3 reads TGTGCCAGCAGCGGCACTGAGCCCGGGCAGTACTTC. Residues: CASSGTEPGQYF.

The CDR3 loop reads CASRGTGNSYEQYF. The DNA for the CDR3 is TGTGCCAGCAGGGGGACAGGGAACTCCTACGAGCAGTACTTC. V gene TRBV28 combines with J gene TRBJ2-7; 9 nucleotides match TRBD1. The germline gives CDR1 MDHEN, CDR2 SYDVKM. There are 14 residues in the CDR3. Trimming at V came to 6 bases and at J to 0 bases, leaving 3 bases not matched to a gene.

The chain is built from TRBV18 and TRBJ1-2; no definite D call. The CDR3 extends over 15 amino acids. Trimming shortened V by 6 bases and J by 3 bases, and 17 bases separated the two germline ends. CDR1 and CDR2 from the germline V gene are KGHSH and LQKENI. The CDR3 protein is CASSYGPGLDYGYTF. The CDR3 DNA reads as TGTGCCAGCTCCTACGGGCCCGGCCTCGACTATGGCTACACCTTC. Full variable domain (rest looked up from reference TRBV18 and TRBJ1-2): NAGVMQNPRHLVRRRGQEARLRCSPMKGHSHVYWYRQLPEEGLKFMVYLQKENIIDESGMPKERFSAEFPKEGPSILRIQQVVRGDSAAYFCASSYGPGLDYGYTFGSGTRLTVV.

The genes are TRBV27 and TRBJ2-2; TRBD1 agrees at 8 bases. The CDR3 totals 16 residues. CDR1 and CDR2 from the germline V gene are MNHEY and SMNVEV (reference sequence). V shed 2 bases and J 1 base; nucleotides not matched to a gene: 3. CDR3 sequence: CASSLKGTGNTGELFF. CDR3 nucleotides: TGTGCCAGCAGTTTAAAAGGGACAGGGAACACCGGGGAGCTGTTTTTT.

To note about this clone: A read error may account for a junction end that differs from germline. The sample carries other DNA sequences with the same CDR3. The V and J genes are TRBV27 and TRBJ2-2, with 9 bases fitting TRBD2. CDR1 is MNHEY, CDR2 SMNVEV, per germline (reference sequence). The CDR3 has 16 amino acids. In DNA, the CDR3 is TGTGCCAGCAGTTTTAGCGGGAGAGGAACGGACGGGGAGTTGTTTTTT. Translated, it gives CASSFSGRGTDGELFF.

The chain is built from TRBV19 and TRBJ2-1; 8 bases match TRBD2. This CDR3 is 19 amino acids long. CDR1 and CDR2 from the germline V gene are LNHDA and SQIVND (reference sequence). The trim removed 2 bases at V and 0 bases at J, leaving 12 bases unmatched. The CDR3 is CASSIRGGKTGGSYNEQFF. The CDR3, as DNA: TGTGCCAGTAGTATACGGGGGGGAAAAACTGGAGGCTCCTACAATGAGCAGTTCTTC.

The J gene is TRBJ1-2, the V gene TRBV11-2; D call uncertain. The CDR3 loop spans 15 amino acids. The germline V and J ends were trimmed by 5 bases and 6 bases, with 19 bases remaining between them. Germline assignment: CDR1 SGHAT and CDR2 FQNNGV. CDR3 nucleotide sequence: TGTGCCAGCAGCCAAAGGGTCGCCAGGACCCATGGCTACACCTTC. Translation: CASSQRVARTHGYTF.

This rearrangement joins TRBV2 to TRBJ1-5; D is uncertain. V was trimmed by 4 bases and J by 5 bases, leaving 9 bases between them. The CDR3 spans 13 residues. Looked up from germline, CDR1 is SNHLY and CDR2 is FYNNEI. CDR3 protein: CASSGGNDQPQHF. The CDR3 nucleotides read TGTGCCAGCAGTGGTGGGAATGATCAGCCCCAGCATTTT.

This sequence joins TRBV7-8 and TRBJ2-1, with 9 nucleotides matching TRBD1. Unmatched junction bases numbered 2, after V lost 3 bases and J lost 8 bases. CDR1 SGHVS and CDR2 FQNEAQ come from the germline V gene. There are 13 residues in the CDR3. CDR3 amino acids: CASSLGQGYEQFF. For the CDR3, the DNA is TGTGCCAGCAGCTTGGGACAGGGCTATGAGCAGTTCTTC.

The V and J genes are TRBV11-3 and TRBJ2-3; D unclear. The CDR3 runs to 13 residues. Germline V CDR1 and CDR2: SGHNT, YENEEA. Trimming left V 3 bases short and J 5 bases short, with 9 bases between. The CDR3 nucleotides read TGTGCCAGCAGCTTTTCTAGTAAAGATACGCAGTATTTT. Translation gives CASSFSSKDTQYF.

In DNA form, the CDR3 reads TGTGCCTGGAGTCTCGAGCGTGTCTATGGCTACACCTTC. Translation gives CAWSLERVYGYTF. The chain recombines TRBV30 with TRBJ1-2; D is unresolved. CDR3 length: 13 residues. Trimming pared 2 bases from V and 4 bases from J, leaving 11 bases between. Germline-derived CDR1 and CDR2 are GTSNPN and SVGIG (reference sequence). The whole variable domain, filled in from reference TRBV30 and TRBJ1-2, reads SQTIHQWPATLVQPVGSPLSLECTVEGTSNPNLYWYRQAAGRGLQLLFYSVGIGQISSEVPQNLSASRPQDRQFILSSKKLLLSDSGFYLCAWSLERVYGYTFGSGTRLTVV.

The V and J genes are TRBV18 and TRBJ1-2, with D possibly TRBD1 on 6 matching bases. V was pared by 5 bases and J by 1 base, with 17 bases between. Germline V gene data show CDR1 as KGHSH and CDR2 as LQKENI. The CDR3 is 16 amino acids. In DNA form, the CDR3 reads TGTGCCAGCTCAGGTCCAATGACAGGACATAACTATGGCTACACCTTC. This sequence encodes CASSGPMTGHNYGYTF.